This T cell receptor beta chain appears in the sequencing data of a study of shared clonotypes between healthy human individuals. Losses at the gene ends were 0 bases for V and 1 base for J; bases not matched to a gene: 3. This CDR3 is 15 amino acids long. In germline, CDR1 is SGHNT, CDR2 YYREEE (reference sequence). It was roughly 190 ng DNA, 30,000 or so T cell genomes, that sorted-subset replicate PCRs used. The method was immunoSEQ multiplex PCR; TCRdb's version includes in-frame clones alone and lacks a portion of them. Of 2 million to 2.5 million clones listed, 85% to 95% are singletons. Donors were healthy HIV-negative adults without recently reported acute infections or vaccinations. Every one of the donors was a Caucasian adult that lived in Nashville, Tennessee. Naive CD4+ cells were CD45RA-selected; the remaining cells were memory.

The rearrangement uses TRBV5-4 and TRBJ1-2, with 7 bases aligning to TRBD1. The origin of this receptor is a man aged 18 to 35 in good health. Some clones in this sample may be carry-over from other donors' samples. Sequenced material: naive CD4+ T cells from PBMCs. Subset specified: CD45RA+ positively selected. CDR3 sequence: CASSLGQGVNYGYTF. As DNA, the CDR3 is TGTGCCAGCAGCTTGGGACAGGGAGTTAACTATGGCTACACCTTC.